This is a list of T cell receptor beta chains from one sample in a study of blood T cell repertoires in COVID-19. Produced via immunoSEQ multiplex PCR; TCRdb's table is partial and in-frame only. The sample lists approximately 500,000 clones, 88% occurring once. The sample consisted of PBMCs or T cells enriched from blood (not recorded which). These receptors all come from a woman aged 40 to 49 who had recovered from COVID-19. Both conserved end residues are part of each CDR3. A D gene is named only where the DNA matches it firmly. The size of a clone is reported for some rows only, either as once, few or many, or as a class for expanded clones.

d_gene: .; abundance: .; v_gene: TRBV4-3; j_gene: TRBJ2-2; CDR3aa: CASSQDHRASNTGELFF; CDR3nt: TGCGCCAGCAGCCAAGATCATCGAGCCTCGAACACCGGGGAGCTGTTTTTT
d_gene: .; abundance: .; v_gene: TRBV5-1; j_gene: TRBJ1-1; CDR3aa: CASSSTGFGDTEAFF; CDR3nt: TGCGCCAGCAGCTCAACGGGGTTCGGTGACACTGAAGCTTTCTTT
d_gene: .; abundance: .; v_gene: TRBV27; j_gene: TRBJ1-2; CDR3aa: CASSLKGHPSHGYTF; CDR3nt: TGTGCCAGCAGTTTAAAGGGACACCCGTCTCATGGCTACACCTTC
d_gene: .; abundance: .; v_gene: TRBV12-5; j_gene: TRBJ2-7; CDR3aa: CASRWENGNEQYF; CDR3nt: TGTGCTAGTAGATGGGAGAATGGCAACGAGCAGTACTTC
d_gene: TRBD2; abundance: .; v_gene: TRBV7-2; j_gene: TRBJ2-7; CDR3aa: CASSPRLAGDLEQYF; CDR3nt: TGTGCCAGCAGCCCTAGACTAGCGGGAGATCTCGAGCAGTACTTC
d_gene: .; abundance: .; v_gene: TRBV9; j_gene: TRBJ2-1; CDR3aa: CASSSGLRSYNEQFF; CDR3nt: TGTGCCAGCAGCTCGGGACTCCGCTCCTACAATGAGCAGTTCTTC
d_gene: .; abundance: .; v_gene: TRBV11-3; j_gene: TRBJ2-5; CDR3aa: CASSLERETQYF; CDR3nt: TGTGCCAGCAGCTTAGAGCGAGAGACCCAGTACTTC
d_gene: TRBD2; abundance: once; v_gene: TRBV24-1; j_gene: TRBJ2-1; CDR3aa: CATASSVAGDSFEQFF; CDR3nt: TGTGCCACCGCATCCTCGGTAGCGGGAGATTCGTTTGAGCAGTTCTTC
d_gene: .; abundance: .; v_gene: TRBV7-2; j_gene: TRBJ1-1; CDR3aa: CASSPGGVVRTEAFF; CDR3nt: TGTGCCAGCAGCCCTGGGGGGGTTGTACGCACTGAAGCTTTCTTT
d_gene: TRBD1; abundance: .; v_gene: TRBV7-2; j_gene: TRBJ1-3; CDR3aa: CASSPGQGRGNTIYF; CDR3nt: TGTGCCAGCAGCCCCGGACAGGGACGGGGAAACACCATATATTTT
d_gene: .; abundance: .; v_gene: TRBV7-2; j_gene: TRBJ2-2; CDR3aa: CASSAQGTGELFF; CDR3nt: TGTGCCAGCAGTGCGCAGGGGACCGGGGAGCTGTTTTTT
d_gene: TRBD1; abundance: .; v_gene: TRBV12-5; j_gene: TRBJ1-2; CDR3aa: CASGGGSGTGRNGYTF; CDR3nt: TGTGCTAGTGGTGGGGGATCCGGGACAGGGAGAAATGGCTACACCTTC
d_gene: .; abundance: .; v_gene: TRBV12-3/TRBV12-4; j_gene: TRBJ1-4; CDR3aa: CASSFSSEKLFF; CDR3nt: TGTGCCAGCAGTTTCTCGAGCGAAAAACTGTTTTTT
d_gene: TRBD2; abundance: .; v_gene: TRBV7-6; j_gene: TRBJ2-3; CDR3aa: CASSWGVAGVQDTQYF; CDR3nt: TGTGCCAGCAGCTGGGGAGTAGCGGGAGTTCAAGATACGCAGTATTTT
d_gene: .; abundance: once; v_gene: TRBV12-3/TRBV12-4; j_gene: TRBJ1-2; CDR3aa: CASSPGWRDGYTF; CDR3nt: TGTGCCAGCAGCCCGGGATGGAGGGATGGCTACACCTTC
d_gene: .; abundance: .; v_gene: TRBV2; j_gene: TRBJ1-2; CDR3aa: CASSEDRDLGYGYTF; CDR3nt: TGTGCCAGCAGTGAAGACCGGGATTTGGGCTATGGCTACACCTTC
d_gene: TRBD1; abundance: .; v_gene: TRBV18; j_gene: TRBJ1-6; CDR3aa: CASSLGQGSNSPLHF; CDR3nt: TGTGCCAGCTCACTAGGACAGGGCTCAAATTCACCCCTCCACTTT
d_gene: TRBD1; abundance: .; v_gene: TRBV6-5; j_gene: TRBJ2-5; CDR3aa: CASSQQGAETQYF; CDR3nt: TGTGCCAGCAGCCAACAGGGGGCAGAGACCCAGTACTTC
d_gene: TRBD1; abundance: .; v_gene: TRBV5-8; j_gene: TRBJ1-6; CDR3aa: CASSRGTGASPLHF; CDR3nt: TGTGCCAGCAGCCGCGGGACAGGGGCCTCACCCCTCCACTTT
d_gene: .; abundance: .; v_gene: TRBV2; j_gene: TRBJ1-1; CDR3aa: CASSVFEANTEAFF; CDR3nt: TGTGCCAGCAGTGTATTCGAGGCGAACACTGAAGCTTTCTTT
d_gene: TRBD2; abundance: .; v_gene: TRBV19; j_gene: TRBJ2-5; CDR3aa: CASSIWLAGVETQYF; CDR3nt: TGTGCCAGTAGTATTTGGCTAGCGGGAGTTGAGACCCAGTACTTC
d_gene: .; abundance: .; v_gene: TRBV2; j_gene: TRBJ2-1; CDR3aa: CASSETMALDEQFF; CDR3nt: TGTGCCAGCAGTGAAACTATGGCTTTGGATGAGCAGTTCTTC
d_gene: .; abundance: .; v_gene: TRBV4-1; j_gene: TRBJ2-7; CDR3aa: CASSPPGRSSYEQYF; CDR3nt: TGCGCCAGCAGCCCACCGGGAAGAAGCTCCTACGAGCAGTACTTC
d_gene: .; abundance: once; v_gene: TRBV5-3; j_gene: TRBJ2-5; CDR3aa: CARSLGLGGETQYF; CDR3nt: TGTGCCAGAAGCTTAGGGTTAGGGGGAGAGACCCAGTACTTC
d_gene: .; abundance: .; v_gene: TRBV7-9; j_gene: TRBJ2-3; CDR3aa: CASSFFSASTDTQYF; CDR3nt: TGTGCCAGCAGCTTCTTTAGTGCTAGCACAGATACGCAGTATTTT
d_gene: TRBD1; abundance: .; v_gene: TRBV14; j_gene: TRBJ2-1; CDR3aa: CASSQGHGTGGRNEQFF; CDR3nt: TGTGCCAGCAGCCAAGGCCACGGGACAGGGGGGAGGAATGAGCAGTTCTTC
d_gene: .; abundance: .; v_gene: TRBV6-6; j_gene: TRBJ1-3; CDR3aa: CASSYHRLGGNTIYF; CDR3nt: TGTGCCAGCAGTTACCACAGGTTGGGTGGAAACACCATATATTTT